This TCR beta chain was captured by sequencing in a study of OX40 agonist ivuxolimab in advanced cancers. The data were produced by immunoSEQ multiplex PCR, yet TCRdb's version contains in-frame clones alone and is incomplete. Among around 29,000 clones, about nine tenths were seen once, and the ten largest hold more than 9%. The CDR3 contains 17 residues. Germline CDR1 is ENHRY and CDR2 is SYGVKD. The V segment lost 0 bases and the J segment 2 bases; nucleotides outside the gene matches: 7. This rearrangement joins TRBV10-3 to TRBJ2-3; 8 nucleotides align to TRBD1. This specimen consisted of CD4+ or CD8+ T cells sorted from blood, obtained in a trial of the OX40 agonist ivuxolimab. The receptor comes from an adult with an advanced solid tumor such as melanoma, head and neck, liver or kidney cancer. CDR3: CAISESQGQGLTDTQYF. The CDR3 DNA follows: TGTGCCATCAGTGAGTCGCAAGGACAGGGACTCACAGATACGCAGTATTTT.